A single sample gave rise to the 16 T cell receptor beta chains below, sequenced in a study of identical twins. One entry per CDR3 protein, called by TCRdb with MiXCR from the 5' RACE reads. Among approximately 1.8 million distinct CDR3 sequences listed, 32% were seen once. Input material: cord blood. The receptors stem from a newborn girl in good health.

V gene TRBV28 combines with J gene TRBJ1-4; D possibly corresponds to TRBD1 (5 bases). The CDR3 is 14 residues long. Trimming left V 3 bases short and J 7 bases short, with 12 bases between. In germline, CDR1 is MDHEN, CDR2 SYDVKM. The DNA for the CDR3 is TGTGCCAGCAGTTTGTATAGGGGCCCTGAAAAACTGTTTTTT. It encodes CASSLYRGPEKLFF.

This clonotype was counted between two and nine times. This chain links TRBV2 with TRBJ2-3, with 8 nucleotides matching TRBD1. V gave up 8 bases and J gave up 2 bases; unmatched junction bases: 6. The CDR3 consists of 14 residues. The germline V gene encodes CDR1 SNHLY and CDR2 FYNNEI. CDR3 sequence: CASADRGITDTQYF. The CDR3 bases are TGTGCCAGCGCCGACAGGGGAATCACAGATACGCAGTATTTT. The full variable domain, its missing parts supplied by reference TRBV2 and TRBJ2-3, is EPEVTQTPSHQVTQMGQEVILRCVPISNHLYFYWYRQILGQKVEFLVSFYNNEISEKSEIFDDQFSVERPDGSNFTLKIRSTKLEDSAMYFCASADRGITDTQYFGPGTRLTVL.

This clonotype was seen many times. This rearrangement joins TRBV29-1 to TRBJ1-2; weak D call: TRBD1 (6 bases). CDR1 is SQVTM and CDR2 is ANQGSEA in the germline V gene. Trimming stripped 4 bases from V and 2 bases from J, with 11 bases between. The length of the CDR3 is 13 residues. CDR3 sequence (DNA): TGCAGCGTTGTCACAGGGTTCAACTATGGCTACACCTTC. As protein: CSVVTGFNYGYTF.

In DNA form, the CDR3 reads TGTGCCAGCAGCTTAAGTAAGGCTTACGAGCAGTACTTC. Amino acid sequence: CASSLSKAYEQYF. The chain couples TRBV7-8 to TRBJ2-7; no clear D. The CDR3 covers 13 residues. V was pared by 2 bases and J by 4 bases, with 9 bases between. The germline V gene has CDR1 SGHVS and CDR2 FQNEAQ.

V is TRBV19 and J is TRBJ2-7; D assignment may be TRBD1 or TRBD2 (5 bases each). CDR1 is LNHDA, CDR2 SQIVND, per germline (reference sequence). Trimming stripped 5 bases from V and 3 bases from J, with 17 bases between. The length of the CDR3 is 15 residues. CDR3 sequence reads: CASSSLRERNYEQYF. DNA for the CDR3: TGTGCCAGTAGTTCACTCAGGGAGAGGAACTACGAGCAGTACTTC. The full variable domain, in which reference TRBV19 and TRBJ2-7 provide the parts outside the CDR3, is DGGITQSPKYLFRKEGQNVTLSCEQNLNHDAMYWYRQDPGQGLRLIYYSQIVNDFQKGDIAEGYSVSREKKESFPLTVTSAQKNPTAFYLCASSSLRERNYEQYFGPGTRLTVT.

This clonotype occurred a few times. The chain combines TRBV5-4 with TRBJ1-5; weak D call: TRBD1 (6 bases). Trimming cost V 2 bases and J 4 bases, with 10 bases left between them. Germline values: CDR1 SGHNT, CDR2 YYREEE (reference sequence). The CDR3 sequence is 14 residues long. The chain's CDR3 is CASSFGGANQPQHF. The CDR3 DNA is TGTGCCAGCAGCTTTGGGGGGGCAAATCAGCCCCAGCATTTT.

The chain is built from TRBV12-3 or TRBV12-4 and TRBJ2-7, with 8 bases fitting TRBD2. The J call is doubtful: the DNA matches TRBJ2-5 better. CDR3 length: 13 residues. The CDR3 nucleotides read TGTGCCAGCAGGGGGACTAGACGAGAGACCCAGTACTTC. Translating it yields CASRGTRRETQYF.

The V and J genes are TRBV7-2 and TRBJ2-3; 8 bases are a match to TRBD1. Germline CDR1 reads SGHTA; CDR2 reads FQGNSA. The ends lost 10 bases at V and 2 bases at J; junction bases unmatched: 14. The CDR3 is 16 amino acids. In DNA, the CDR3 is TGTGCCACATCTTTAGGGGGGACAGGTTTCACAGATACGCAGTATTTT. The encoded protein is CATSLGGTGFTDTQYF.

The chain couples TRBV20-1 to TRBJ1-1; tentative D call: TRBD1 (6 bases). Germline CDR1 reads DFQATT; CDR2 reads SNEGSKA (reference sequence). Trimming cost V 3 bases and J 3 bases, with 17 bases left between them. The CDR3 runs to 15 residues. The CDR3 spells CSARKAGERYTEAFF. The CDR3 DNA reads TGCAGTGCTAGGAAGGCAGGGGAGAGGTACACTGAAGCTTTCTTT.

V gene TRBV6-2 or TRBV6-3 combines with J gene TRBJ2-1; the D is unclear. The CDR3 totals 11 residues. The germline V gene has CDR1 MNHEY and CDR2 SVGEGT. The V end was cut by 1 base, the J end by 8 bases, with 3 bases between. The CDR3, as DNA: TGTGCCAGCAGTTACTGGGATGAGCAGTTCTTC. Protein product: CASSYWDEQFF.

This chain's CDR3 is CASSQEASRGQETQYF. In nucleotides, the CDR3 is TGTGCCAGCAGCCAAGAAGCTAGCAGGGGCCAAGAGACCCAGTACTTC. This chain connects TRBV3-1 to TRBJ2-5, with a weak D call TRBD1 (6 bases). V lost 0 bases and J lost 1, with 12 bases in between. CDR1 and CDR2 from the germline V gene are LGHDT and YNNKEL (reference sequence). CDR3 length: 16 residues.

The count of this clonotype is one. The rearrangement uses TRBV11-2 and TRBJ2-7; D gene uncertain. In germline, CDR1 is SGHAT, CDR2 FQNNGV. The CDR3 is 15 residues long. The ends were cut back, 3 bases at V and 2 bases at J, with 14 bases in the middle. CDR3 loop: CASSLGQGLPYEQYF. The DNA for the CDR3 is TGTGCCAGCAGCTTGGGTCAAGGCCTACCCTACGAGCAGTACTTC. Variable domain in full (rest from reference TRBV11-2 and TRBJ2-7): EAGVAQSPRYKIIEKRQSVAFWCNPISGHATLYWYQQILGQGPKLLIQFQNNGVVDDSQLPKDRFSAERLKGVDSTLKIQPAKLEDSAVYLCASSLGQGLPYEQYFGPGTRLTVT.

The table lists this clonotype with a few counts. The chain has TRBV12-3 or TRBV12-4 and TRBJ2-3, with D possibly being TRBD2 (5 bases). The CDR3 covers 19 residues. Trimming took 3 bases from V and 4 from J, leaving 26 bases between them. CDR3 in DNA: TGTGCCAGCAGTTTCTTTCTTCTAAGGCGGGTCAGGCCGTCAGATACGCAGTATTTT. Residues: CASSFFLLRRVRPSDTQYF.

In its sample, this clonotype was seen a few times. The gene calls are TRBV24-1 and TRBJ1-2; D uncertain. Looked up from germline, CDR1 is KGHDR and CDR2 is SFDVKD. This CDR3 is 14 amino acids long. V gave up 0 bases and J gave up 1 base, with 5 bases separating them. The CDR3 nucleotides read TGTGCCACCAGTGATTTGAGGTTTAACTATGGCTACACCTTC. This sequence encodes CATSDLRFNYGYTF.

This clonotype came up a few times. The chain recombines TRBV15 with TRBJ2-1, with 8 bases aligning to TRBD1. V was clipped by 3 bases and J by 2 bases; unmatched bases: 6. The CDR3 contains 16 residues. Per germline, CDR1 LNHNV and CDR2 YYDKDF (reference sequence). CDR3 coding DNA: TGTGCCACCAGCAGCCGAAGGACAGGGACCTACAATGAGCAGTTCTTC. Protein: CATSSRRTGTYNEQFF.

For this clonotype: This may arise from a read error, as a much more abundant clone is one base away. V is TRBV28 and J is TRBJ2-1, with 9 bases identical to TRBD2. Trimming cost V 6 bases and J 6 bases; bases outside gene matches: 9. Germline CDR1 reads MDHEN; CDR2 reads SYDVKM. This CDR3 has 15 amino acids. The CDR3 is CASSTPSSGTNEQFF. The DNA of the CDR3 is TGTGCCAGCAGCACCCCTTCTAGCGGGACCAATGAGCAGTTCTTC.